Each of the 20 T cell receptor beta chains below was sequenced from the same sample in a study of Graves' ophthalmopathy and Graves' hyperthyroidism. TCR beta CDR3 regions were amplified from RNA transcripts. HTBI primers were employed in first-round RT-PCR, then a second-round multiplex PCR followed. In TCRdb, the multiplex PCR reads were re-called with MiXCR into one record per CDR3 protein. The profile shows 650,000 to 900,000 distinct CDR3 sequences, roughly two fifths of them singletons. Material for sequencing was peripheral blood. These receptor sequences come from an adult man with Graves' ophthalmopathy.

The sample holds a few counts of this clonotype. Germline is not matched at one junction end, which may reflect a read error. The V and J genes are TRBV24-1 and TRBJ1-5; no clear D gene. CDR3 length: 14 amino acids. The germline V gene encodes CDR1 KGHDR and CDR2 SFDVKD. The CDR3 here is CASSPASVNQPQHF. The CDR3 DNA reads TGTGCCAGCAGTCCAGCCTCGGTAAATCAGCCCCAGCATTTT.

The sample holds many counts of this clonotype. J is TRBJ1-1 and V is TRBV6-2 or TRBV6-3; 7 nucleotides match TRBD1. Germline V lookup: CDR1 MNHEY, CDR2 SVGEGT. V was clipped by 4 bases and J by 1 base; unmatched bases: 3. The CDR3 has 14 amino acids. CDR3 DNA: TGTGCCAGCAGTTGGGGGGACAGGAACACTGAAGCTTTCTTT. This gives the protein CASSWGDRNTEAFF.

This clonotype was found a few times. This chain uses TRBV25-1 with TRBJ2-2; 14 positions match TRBD2. The CDR3 runs 14 residues. Germline V lookup: CDR1 MGHDK, CDR2 SYGVNS. This CDR3 is CARGLAGGTGELFF. The CDR3 DNA sequence: TGTGCTCGCGGACTAGCGGGAGGTACCGGGGAGCTGTTTTTT.

This clonotype was found a few times. The gene calls are TRBV12-3 or TRBV12-4 and TRBJ1-5, with a possible D match to TRBD1 (5 bases). This CDR3 is 15 amino acids long. Trimming removed 4 bases at V and 3 bases at J, with 13 bases between. The CDR3 coding sequence is TGTGCCAGCAGTTCCAAGACAGACGTCAATCAGCCCCAGCATTTT. Encoded protein: CASSSKTDVNQPQHF.

This clonotype was seen ten or more times. This chain links TRBV20-1 with TRBJ1-3; D ambiguous. The CDR3 contains 13 residues. Germline V gene lookup returns CDR1 DFQATT and CDR2 SNEGSKA (reference sequence). Trimming took off 3 bases at V and 4 bases at J, with 10 bases between the two ends. Here the CDR3 DNA reads TGCAGTGCTAGTACAGTCTCAGGAAACACCATATATTTT. Translated: CSASTVSGNTIYF.

There are a few counts of this clonotype. This chain joins TRBV10-2 and TRBJ2-2; 16 positions agree with TRBD2. The CDR3 has 18 residues. With 6 bases clipped from V and 0 bases from J, the junction kept 4 bases outside the gene matches. Germline CDR1 and CDR2: WSHSY and SAAADI. The CDR3 sequence is CASRGLAGGITNTGELFF. The CDR3 DNA sequence: TGCGCCAGCAGGGGACTAGCGGGAGGGATTACGAACACCGGGGAGCTGTTTTTT.

To note about this clonotype: A much larger clone differs by one base, so this may be a read error. CDR3 coding DNA: TGTGCCAGCAGCTTAGGACAGGGGATAGATACGCGGTATTTT. Translation: CASSLGQGIDTRYF. The rearrangement links TRBV7-2 to TRBJ2-3, with 8 bases fitting TRBD1. In germline, CDR1 is SGHTA, CDR2 FQGNSA. The CDR3 loop spans 14 amino acids. The variable domain in full, with the rest retrieved from reference TRBV7-2 and TRBJ2-3, is GAGVSQSPSNKVTEKGKDVELRCDPISGHTALYWYRQSLGQGLEFLIYFQGNSAPDKSGLPSDRFSAERTGGSVSTLTIQRTQQEDSAVYLCASSLGQGIDTRYFGPGTRLTVL.

This clonotype was detected a few times. The chain combines TRBV5-1 with TRBJ1-6; no clear D. Germline values: CDR1 SGHRS, CDR2 YFSETQ. V lost 4 bases to trimming and J lost 2 bases, with 10 bases between them. This CDR3 has 15 residues. CDR3 DNA sequence: TGCGCCAGCAGCGGTCGTTACGCCTATAATTCACCCCTCCACTTT. Residues: CASSGRYAYNSPLHF. Using reference TRBV5-1 and TRBJ1-6 for the parts outside the CDR3, the full variable domain is KAGVTQTPRYLIKTRGQQVTLSCSPISGHRSVSWYQQTPGQGLQFLFEYFSETQRNKGNFPGRFSGRQFSNSRSEMNVSTLELGDSALYLCASSGRYAYNSPLHFGNGTRLTVT.

Ten or more counts support this clonotype. The chain uses TRBV11-2 and TRBJ2-7; D unresolved. The germline gives CDR1 SGHAT, CDR2 FQNNGV. This CDR3 has 12 residues. V was trimmed by 5 bases and J by 5 bases, leaving 10 bases between them. The CDR3 DNA reads TGTGCCAGCAGCCCCGCCGCCAACGAGCAGTACTTC. Translating gives CASSPAANEQYF. Based on the CDR3 plus reference TRBV11-2 and TRBJ2-7, the full variable domain is EAGVAQSPRYKIIEKRQSVAFWCNPISGHATLYWYQQILGQGPKLLIQFQNNGVVDDSQLPKDRFSAERLKGVDSTLKIQPAKLEDSAVYLCASSPAANEQYFGPGTRLTVT.

CDR3 nucleotide sequence: TGCAGTGCTAGCATGGAGACTAACTATGGCTACACCTTC. The encoded protein is CSASMETNYGYTF. The chain couples TRBV20-1 to TRBJ1-2; D is unclear. The V and J ends lost 3 bases and 0 bases respectively, with 8 bases between them. The CDR3 spans 13 residues. Germline V gives CDR1 DFQATT, CDR2 SNEGSKA (reference sequence).

Regarding this clonotype: The conserved phenylalanine or tryptophan is not found at the CDR3 terminus, so this likely reflects a read error. The chain joins TRBV2 to TRBJ2-7, with D perhaps matching TRBD1 (6 bases). The germline gives CDR1 SNHLY, CDR2 FYNNEI. The CDR3 loop spans 14 amino acids. V lost 5 bases and J 3 bases, leaving 14 bases between the germline ends. The CDR3 coding sequence is TGTGCCAGCAGTTCAACGGGACAATACTACGAGCAGTACCTC. Translation: CASSSTGQYYEQYL.

This clonotype was seen a few times. The rearrangement links TRBV9 to TRBJ1-5, with 8 nucleotides matching TRBD1. With 0 bases clipped from V and 0 bases from J, the junction kept 17 bases outside the gene matches. CDR1 SGDLS and CDR2 YYNGEE come from the germline V gene. The CDR3 length is 21 residues. CDR3 sequence reads: CASSVETRQGSYPFSNQPQHF. The CDR3 bases are TGTGCCAGCAGCGTAGAGACCCGACAGGGGAGCTACCCCTTTAGCAATCAGCCCCAGCATTTT.

This clonotype is labeled as large. The gene calls are TRBV29-1 and TRBJ2-7, with TRBD1 matching 10 bases. Trimming cost V 4 bases and J 7 bases; bases outside gene matches: 10. The CDR3 spans 14 residues. The V gene's germline CDR1 is SQVTM and CDR2 ANQGSEA. CDR3 coding DNA: TGCAGCGTTGGCGGACAGGGGGTGGCGAGTGAGCAGTACTTC. Translation gives CSVGGQGVASEQYF.

CDR3 region: CSAGTQGDTEAFF. CDR3 nucleotides: TGCAGCGCCGGGACACAGGGGGACACTGAAGCTTTCTTT. The chain is built from TRBV29-1 and TRBJ1-1, with TRBD1 matching over 8 bases. From germline, CDR1 is SQVTM and CDR2 ANQGSEA. The length of the CDR3 is 13 residues. Trimming at V came to 7 bases and at J to 3 bases, leaving 7 bases not matched to a gene.

This clonotype was detected many times. The chain uses TRBV29-1 and TRBJ1-6; D is undetermined. V was cut by 3 bases and J by 8 bases, with 11 bases left in between. The CDR3 contains 13 residues. Germline loops: CDR1 SQVTM, CDR2 ANQGSEA. The CDR3 DNA is TGCAGCGTTGAGCTGGGAGGCGATTCACCCCTCCACTTT. Its translation is CSVELGGDSPLHF.

This clonotype was detected only once. This rearrangement joins TRBV29-1 to TRBJ2-5; D gene uncertain. Trimming shortened V by 3 bases and J by 5 bases, and 13 bases separated the two germline ends. CDR3 length equals 13 residues. Germline values: CDR1 SQVTM, CDR2 ANQGSEA. This CDR3 is CSVDVATGETQYF. CDR3 sequence (DNA): TGCAGCGTTGATGTGGCGACCGGGGAGACCCAGTACTTC. Variable domain in full (rest from reference TRBV29-1 and TRBJ2-5): SAVISQKPSRDICQRGTSLTIQCQVDSQVTMMFWYRQQPGQSLTLIATANQGSEATYESGFVIDKFPISRPNLTFSTLTVSNMSPEDSSIYLCSVDVATGETQYFGPGTRLLVL.

This clonotype was seen a few times. One junction end disagrees with the germline gene, perhaps due to a read error. The rearrangement joins TRBV10-2 to TRBJ2-7; tentatively, D is TRBD2 (5 bases). Germline CDR1 and CDR2: WSHSY and SAAADI. CDR3 length: 12 residues. CDR3 nucleotide sequence: TGTGCCAGCAGCACTAGTGAGTACGAGCAGTACTTC. Protein: CASSTSEYEQYF.

The chain carries TRBV29-1 and TRBJ2-5; D gene unclear. Germline CDR1 is SQVTM and CDR2 is ANQGSEA. This CDR3 has 13 amino acids. Trimming took 8 bases from V and 5 from J, leaving 18 bases between them. DNA of the CDR3: TGCAGCAGTTTCGTAGGGTCCGGCGAGACCCAGTACTTC. This translates into CSSFVGSGETQYF. Full variable domain (outside the CDR3, taken from reference TRBV29-1 and TRBJ2-5): SAVISQKPSRDICQRGTSLTIQCQVDSQVTMMFWYRQQPGQSLTLIATANQGSEATYESGFVIDKFPISRPNLTFSTLTVSNMSPEDSSIYLCSSFVGSGETQYFGPGTRLLVL.

The chain links TRBV2 to TRBJ2-5, with 7 positions matching TRBD2. The CDR3 length is 14 residues. After removal of 4 bases from V and 0 bases from J, the junction contained 2 bases not matched to a gene. Germline loops: CDR1 SNHLY, CDR2 FYNNEI. CDR3 DNA: TGTGCCAGCAGTGCCGGGGGGTACCAAGAGACCCAGTACTTC. Translation gives CASSAGGYQETQYF.

Notes on this clonotype: A much more abundant neighbour one base away suggests this may be a read error. J is TRBJ1-2 and V is TRBV20-1, with D possibly being TRBD1 (5 bases). Germline V gene sequence: CDR1 DFQATT, CDR2 SNEGSKA (reference sequence). CDR3 size: 14 residues. The germline V and J ends were trimmed by 3 bases and 2 bases, with 13 bases remaining between them. The CDR3 is CSARAYEGNYGYTF. The CDR3 DNA reads as TGCAGTGCTAGGGCTTATGAGGGGAACTATGGCTACACCTTC.